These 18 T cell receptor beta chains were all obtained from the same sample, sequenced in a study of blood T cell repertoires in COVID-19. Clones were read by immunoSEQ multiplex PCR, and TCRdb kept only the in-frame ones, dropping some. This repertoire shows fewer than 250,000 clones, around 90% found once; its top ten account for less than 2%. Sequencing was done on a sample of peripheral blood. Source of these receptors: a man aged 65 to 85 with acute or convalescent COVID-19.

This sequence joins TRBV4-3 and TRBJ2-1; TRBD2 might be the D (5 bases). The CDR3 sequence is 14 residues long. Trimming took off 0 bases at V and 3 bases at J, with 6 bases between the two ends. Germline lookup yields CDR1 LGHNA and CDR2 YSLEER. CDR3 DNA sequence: TGCGCCAGCAGCCAAGAAGGAGGCTACAATGAGCAGTTCTTC. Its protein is CASSQEGGYNEQFF.

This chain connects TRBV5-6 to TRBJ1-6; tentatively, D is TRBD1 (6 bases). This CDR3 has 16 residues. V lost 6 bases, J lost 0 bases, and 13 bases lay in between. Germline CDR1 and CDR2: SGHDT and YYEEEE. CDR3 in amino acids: CASTPRGGSYNSPLHF. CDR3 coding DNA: TGTGCCAGCACCCCAAGGGGGGGCTCCTATAATTCACCCCTCCACTTT.

In DNA form, the CDR3 reads TGTGCCAGCAGCCAGGGCGGGACAGGGGGCTTCCAGCCCCAGCATTTT. Amino acids: CASSQGGTGGFQPQHF. The chain recombines TRBV6-2 or TRBV6-3 with TRBJ1-5; 12 bases agree with TRBD1. CDR3 length equals 16 residues. Trimming cost V 6 bases and J 7 bases; bases outside gene matches: 10. Germline V CDR1 and CDR2: MNHEY, SVGEGT.

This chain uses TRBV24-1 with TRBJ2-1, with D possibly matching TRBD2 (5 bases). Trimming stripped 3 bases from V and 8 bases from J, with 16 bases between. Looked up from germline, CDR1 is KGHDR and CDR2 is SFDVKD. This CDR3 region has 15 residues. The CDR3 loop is CATSDPLTMNHEQFF. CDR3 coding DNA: TGTGCCACCAGTGATCCCCTGACTATGAATCATGAGCAGTTCTTC.

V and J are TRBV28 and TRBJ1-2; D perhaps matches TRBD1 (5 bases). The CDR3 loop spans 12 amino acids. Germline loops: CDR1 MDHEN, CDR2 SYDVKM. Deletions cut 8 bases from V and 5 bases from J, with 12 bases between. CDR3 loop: CASSAGGYGYTF. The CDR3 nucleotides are TGTGCCAGCTCTGCCGGGGGGTATGGCTACACCTTC.

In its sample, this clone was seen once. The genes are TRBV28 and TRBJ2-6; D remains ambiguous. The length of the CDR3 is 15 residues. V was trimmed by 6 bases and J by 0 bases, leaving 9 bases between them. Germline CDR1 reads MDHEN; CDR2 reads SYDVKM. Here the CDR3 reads CASSRSNSGANVLTF. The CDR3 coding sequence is TGTGCCAGCAGCCGTAGCAACTCTGGGGCCAACGTCCTGACTTTC.

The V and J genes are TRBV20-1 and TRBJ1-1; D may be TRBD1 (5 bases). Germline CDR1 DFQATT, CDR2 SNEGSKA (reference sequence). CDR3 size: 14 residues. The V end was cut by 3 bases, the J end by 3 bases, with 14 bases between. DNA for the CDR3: TGCAGTGCTAGTCCCCCCGGGGGATACACTGAAGCTTTCTTT. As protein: CSASPPGGYTEAFF.

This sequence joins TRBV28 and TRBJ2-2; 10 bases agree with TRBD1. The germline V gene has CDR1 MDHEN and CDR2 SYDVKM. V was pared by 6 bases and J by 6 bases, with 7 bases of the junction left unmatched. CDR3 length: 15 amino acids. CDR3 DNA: TGTGCCAGCAGCAAATGGACAGGGGGTTCCGGGGAGCTGTTTTTT. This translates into CASSKWTGGSGELFF.

In DNA form, the CDR3 reads TGTGCCAGCAGTTACTCCCCGGGGGTGAGGACTGAAGCTTTCTTT. Residues: CASSYSPGVRTEAFF. The V and J genes are TRBV6-5 and TRBJ1-1; the D gene is possibly TRBD1 (5 bases). V lost 0 bases to trimming and J lost 5 bases, with 13 bases between them. The germline CDR1 and CDR2 sequences are MNHEY and SVGAGI. The CDR3 runs to 15 residues.

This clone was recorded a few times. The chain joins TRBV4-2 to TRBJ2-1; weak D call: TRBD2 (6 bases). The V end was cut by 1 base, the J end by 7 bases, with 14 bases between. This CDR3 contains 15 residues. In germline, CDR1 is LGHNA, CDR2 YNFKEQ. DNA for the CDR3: TGTGCCAGCAGCCAAGCCCACGGGAGTCCTAATGAGCAGTTCTTC. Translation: CASSQAHGSPNEQFF.

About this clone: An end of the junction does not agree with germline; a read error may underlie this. The CDR3 is CATSDPGQGSDNRPQHF. The DNA for the CDR3 is TGTGCCACCAGTGACCCCGGACAGGGAAGTGACAATCGGCCCCAGCATTTT. The V call is TRBV24-1, the J call TRBJ1-5, with TRBD1 matching 8 bases. This CDR3 is built from 17 residues. CDR1 and CDR2 from the germline V gene are KGHDR and SFDVKD.

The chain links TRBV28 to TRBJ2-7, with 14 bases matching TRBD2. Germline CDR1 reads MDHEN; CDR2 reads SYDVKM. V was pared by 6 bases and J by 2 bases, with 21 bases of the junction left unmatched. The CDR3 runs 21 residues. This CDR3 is CASSRPRIPGTSGRNPYEQYF. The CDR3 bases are TGTGCCAGCAGCCGGCCCCGAATACCAGGGACTAGCGGGAGAAACCCCTACGAGCAGTACTTC.

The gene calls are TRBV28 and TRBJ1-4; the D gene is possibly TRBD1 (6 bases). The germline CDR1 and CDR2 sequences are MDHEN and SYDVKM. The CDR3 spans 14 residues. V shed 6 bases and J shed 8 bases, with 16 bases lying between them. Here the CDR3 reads CASRVQGGREKLFF. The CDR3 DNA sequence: TGTGCCAGCAGAGTACAGGGCGGTCGCGAAAAACTGTTTTTT.

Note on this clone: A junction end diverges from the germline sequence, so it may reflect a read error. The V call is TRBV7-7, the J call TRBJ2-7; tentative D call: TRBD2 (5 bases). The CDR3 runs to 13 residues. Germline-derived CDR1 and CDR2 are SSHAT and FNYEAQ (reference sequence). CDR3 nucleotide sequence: TGTGCTAGCAGCCCGACCGGGGTCGGCGAGCAGTACTTC. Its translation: CASSPTGVGEQYF.

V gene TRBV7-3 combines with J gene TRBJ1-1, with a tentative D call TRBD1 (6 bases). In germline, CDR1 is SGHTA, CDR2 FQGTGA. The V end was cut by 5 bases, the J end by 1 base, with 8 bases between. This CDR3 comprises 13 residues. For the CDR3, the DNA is TGTGCCAGCAGCCGGGACACGAACACTGAAGCTTTCTTT. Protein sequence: CASSRDTNTEAFF.

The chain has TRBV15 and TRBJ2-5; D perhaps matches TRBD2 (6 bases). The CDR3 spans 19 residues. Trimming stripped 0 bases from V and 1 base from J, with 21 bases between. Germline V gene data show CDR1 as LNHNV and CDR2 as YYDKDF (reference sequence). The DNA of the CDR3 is TGTGCCACCAGCAGAGATATCCGGGGTGGAGGGCAGGGCCAAGAGACCCAGTACTTC. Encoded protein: CATSRDIRGGGQGQETQYF.

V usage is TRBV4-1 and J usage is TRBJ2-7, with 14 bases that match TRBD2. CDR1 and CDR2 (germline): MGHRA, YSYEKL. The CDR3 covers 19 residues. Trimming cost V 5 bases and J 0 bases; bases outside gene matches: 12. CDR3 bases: TGCGCCAGCAGCGGGGTTTCCGGGACTAGCGGGGGAAGCTCCTACGAGCAGTACTTC. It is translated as CASSGVSGTSGGSSYEQYF.

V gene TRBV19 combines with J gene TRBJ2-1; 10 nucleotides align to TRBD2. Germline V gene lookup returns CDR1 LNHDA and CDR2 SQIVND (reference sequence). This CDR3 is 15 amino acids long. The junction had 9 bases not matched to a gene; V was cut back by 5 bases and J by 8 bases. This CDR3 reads CASSGGSSGSHEQFF. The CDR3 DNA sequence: TGTGCCAGTAGTGGTGGGTCTAGCGGGAGCCATGAGCAGTTCTTC.